This section outlines one T cell receptor beta chain sequence together with its context. Its cognate antigen is unknown. CDR1 is SGHTA and CDR2 is FQGNSA in the germline V gene. This CDR3 spans 16 amino acids. V dropped 3 bases and J dropped 6; count of bases not matched to a gene: 12. In making TCR beta libraries, quantitative 5'-RACE with molecular barcodes was used. TCRdb recomputed calls from the 5' RACE reads with MiXCR, one row per CDR3 protein. This sample has around 150,000 distinct CDR3 sequences, with about a third found just once. These data belong to a study of CD8 T cells in ankylosing spondylitis. Overall study findings and caveats: Matched ankylosing spondylitis synovial fluid reportedly showed significant enrichment of disease-linked clones. A TCR beta motif made of about 8 highly homologous variants seemed typical of ankylosing spondylitis blood. Disease-linked clones were CD8+ and relatively rare in peripheral blood.

The sequenced material came from synovial fluid, either unsorted or a sorted T cell fraction (not recorded which). This chain uses TRBV7-2 with TRBJ2-7; 9 positions match TRBD1. The origin of this receptor is a male donor with ankylosing spondylitis. The CDR3 sequence: CASSFLPADRGGEQYF. DNA of the CDR3: TGTGCCAGCAGCTTCCTCCCCGCGGACAGGGGTGGCGAGCAGTACTTC.